These 16 T cell receptor beta chains were sequenced from one sample in a study of shared T cell receptors in the human thymus. The method was immunoSEQ multiplex PCR; TCRdb's version includes in-frame clones alone and lacks a portion of them. The sample has hundreds of thousands of clones, 70% to 90% seen once. The data also belong to a second study, concerning human thymus T cells.

Sequences were obtained from thymocytes. The receptors were gathered from a boy younger than two with a congenital heart defect.

Points on this clone: This sample includes further DNA sequences coding for the same CDR3. The chain has TRBV7-3 and TRBJ1-6, with TRBD1 identical over 7 bases. The germline CDR1 and CDR2 sequences are SGHTA and FQGTGA. With V trimmed by 1 base and J by 8 bases, 5 bases remained unmatched. The CDR3 spans 15 residues. The CDR3 DNA follows: TGTGCCAGCAGCTTAAACCAGGGGGGAGATTCACCCCTCCACTTT. It is translated as CASSLNQGGDSPLHF.

The J gene is TRBJ2-7, the V gene TRBV28; 7 bases align to TRBD1. The trim removed 4 bases at V and 5 bases at J, leaving 8 bases unmatched. Germline CDR1 and CDR2: MDHEN and SYDVKM. The CDR3 totals 14 residues. The CDR3 DNA reads as TGTGCCAGCAGTTCCAGTGACAGGGCCCACGAGCAGTACTTC. Translated, it gives CASSSSDRAHEQYF.

This chain links TRBV10-2 with TRBJ1-2; D not certain. Germline CDR1 WSHSY, CDR2 SAAADI. The V end was cut by 2 bases, the J end by 4 bases, with 17 bases between. CDR3 size: 16 residues. The CDR3 bases are TGCGCCAGCAGTGAGCCCCCCACAGAGGGAGCCTATGGCTACACCTTC. Protein: CASSEPPTEGAYGYTF.

A few counts support this clone. The CDR3 DNA is TGTGCCAGCAGGGGACAGACTAAAAGCCCCTACGAGCAGTACTTC. Amino acids: CASRGQTKSPYEQYF. This chain uses TRBV2 with TRBJ2-7; TRBD1 aligns across 7 bases. Losses at the gene ends were 6 bases for V and 2 bases for J; bases not matched to a gene: 10. Germline CDR1 SNHLY, CDR2 FYNNEI. The CDR3 consists of 15 residues.

V is TRBV2 and J is TRBJ1-5; D gene unclear. The germline V gene has CDR1 SNHLY and CDR2 FYNNEI. The V gene lost 1 base and the J gene lost 0 bases, with 7 bases spanning the gap. The CDR3 is 15 residues long. CDR3 protein: CASSEGQNSNQPQHF. CDR3 DNA: TGTGCCAGCAGTGAAGGCCAGAATAGCAATCAGCCCCAGCATTTT. The full variable domain, completed using reference TRBV2 and TRBJ1-5, is EPEVTQTPSHQVTQMGQEVILRCVPISNHLYFYWYRQILGQKVEFLVSFYNNEISEKSEIFDDQFSVERPDGSNFTLKIRSTKLEDSAMYFCASSEGQNSNQPQHFGDGTRLSIL.

The genes are TRBV28 and TRBJ1-1; TRBD1 is a possible D gene (6 bases). Germline V gives CDR1 MDHEN, CDR2 SYDVKM. The CDR3 is 13 residues long. V was pared by 11 bases and J by 1 base, with 14 bases between. The CDR3 loop is CAVTGRANTEAFF. CDR3 nucleotide sequence: TGTGCCGTAACAGGGCGGGCGAACACTGAAGCTTTCTTT.

This clone was seen a handful of times. The V and J genes are TRBV10-3 and TRBJ1-1; D not certain. Germline values: CDR1 ENHRY, CDR2 SYGVKD. CDR3 length equals 10 residues. The V and J ends lost 11 bases and 3 bases respectively, with 7 bases between them. CDR3 amino acids: CASRDTEAFF. The DNA of the CDR3 is TGTGCCTCCCGGGACACTGAAGCTTTCTTT.

This clone was counted once. The chain employs TRBV7-2 and TRBJ2-7; 9 nucleotides align to TRBD1. The germline V gene encodes CDR1 SGHTA and CDR2 FQGNSA. The CDR3 totals 14 residues. Trimming took 4 bases from V and 2 from J; bases not matched to a gene: 3. CDR3: CASSSTGGAYEQYF. CDR3 DNA sequence: TGTGCCAGCAGCTCGACAGGGGGTGCCTACGAGCAGTACTTC.

The rearrangement joins TRBV28 to TRBJ2-2, with D perhaps matching TRBD2 (5 bases). This CDR3 spans 17 amino acids. Germline values: CDR1 MDHEN, CDR2 SYDVKM. With 5 bases removed from V and 1 base from J, the gap between germline ends came to 17 bases. CDR3 sequence (DNA): TGTGCCAGCAGTCTCCGGACCATTCGGGGGAACACCGGGGAGCTGTTTTTT. Amino acids: CASSLRTIRGNTGELFF.

This chain links TRBV6-5 with TRBJ2-4; possible D gene TRBD1, 6 bases. Looked up from germline, CDR1 is MNHEY and CDR2 is SVGAGI. The CDR3 is 16 residues long. Trimming took off 4 bases at V and 3 bases at J, with 16 bases between the two ends. CDR3 amino acids: CASSSRGEGGKNIQYF. The CDR3 DNA sequence: TGTGCCAGCAGTTCCCGTGGGGAAGGGGGCAAAAACATTCAGTACTTC.

This clone was counted between two and nine times. The chain carries TRBV4-3 and TRBJ1-1; D is unclear. Germline lookup yields CDR1 LGHNA and CDR2 YSLEER. The V gene lost 3 bases and the J gene lost 0 bases, with 5 bases spanning the gap. The CDR3 loop spans 13 amino acids. The CDR3 DNA reads as TGCGCCAGCAGCCACAAAATGAACACTGAAGCTTTCTTT. It is translated as CASSHKMNTEAFF.

This clone was recorded a few times. CDR3 nucleotides: TGTGCCAGCAGCCTCGGACTAGCGGGAGCGCGTGAGCAGTTCTTC. This sequence encodes CASSLGLAGAREQFF. The V call is TRBV14, the J call TRBJ2-1, with 13 nucleotides matching TRBD2. The V gene's germline CDR1 is SGHDN and CDR2 FVKESK. The CDR3 sequence is 15 residues long. The J segment lost 9 bases and the V segment lost 4 bases, leaving 6 bases of the junction unmatched.

The V and J genes are TRBV28 and TRBJ1-4; weak D call: TRBD1 (5 bases). Germline V gene sequence: CDR1 MDHEN, CDR2 SYDVKM. CDR3 length equals 14 residues. V was shortened by 2 bases and J by 7 bases, with 11 bases between the two germline ends. CDR3 sequence: CASSLGGLGEKLFF. For the CDR3, the DNA is TGTGCCAGCAGTTTAGGGGGGTTGGGTGAAAAACTGTTTTTT.

This clone showed up just once. This chain links TRBV14 with TRBJ2-3, with 7 bases matching TRBD2. Trimming cost V 2 bases and J 0 bases; bases outside gene matches: 2. The germline V gene has CDR1 SGHDN and CDR2 FVKESK. There are 15 residues in the CDR3. The CDR3: CASSQRRGSTDTQYF. DNA for the CDR3: TGTGCCAGCAGCCAACGGCGGGGGAGCACAGATACGCAGTATTTT.

The chain recombines TRBV6-6 with TRBJ2-4; tentative D call: TRBD1 (6 bases). CDR1 is MNHNY, CDR2 SVGAGI, per germline (reference sequence). V was shortened by 4 bases and J by 4 bases, with 14 bases between the two germline ends. This CDR3 region has 15 residues. CDR3 sequence reads: CASSWGGQPKNIQYF. The CDR3 nucleotides are TGTGCCAGCAGTTGGGGTGGACAGCCTAAAAACATTCAGTACTTC.

The genes are TRBV15 and TRBJ2-5, with D tentatively TRBD2 (5 bases). The J call may be in error: the DNA end matches TRBJ2-7 better. The CDR3 extends over 13 amino acids. Germline CDR1 LNHNV, CDR2 YYDKDF (reference sequence). CDR3 nucleotide sequence: TGTGCCACCAGCAGAGTAGCGTTAGGCGAGCAGTACTTC. Its translation is CATSRVALGEQYF.